Shown below are 2 T cell receptor beta chains from a single sample sequenced in a study of cytomegalovirus exposure and HLA in healthy donors. Researchers ran the PCR with 60 Vbeta and 13 Jbeta primers. Assay: immunoSEQ multiplex PCR; the TCRdb copy retains only in-frame clones and omits some. In the table there are tens of thousands of clones, about 81% of which are singletons. The sequenced sample consisted of PBMCs. All receptors come from a man younger than 40 in good health and CMV-seropositive.

The rearrangement joins TRBV4-1 to TRBJ1-2; D ambiguous. The ends were cut back, 0 bases at V and 2 bases at J, with 22 bases in the middle. The CDR3 extends over 19 amino acids. Germline CDR1 is MGHRA and CDR2 is YSYEKL. The CDR3 is CASSQDRGGRTNTNYGYTF. The DNA of the CDR3 is TGCGCCAGCAGCCAAGATCGGGGTGGCAGAACAAACACAAACTATGGCTACACCTTC.

This chain uses TRBV7-9 with TRBJ2-7, with 8 nucleotides matching TRBD1. The CDR3 sequence is 14 residues long. CDR1 is SEHNR and CDR2 is FQNEAQ in the germline V gene (reference sequence). V shed 5 bases and J 2 bases; nucleotides not matched to a gene: 5. CDR3 coding DNA: TGTGCCAGCAGCATTAACAGGGGGACCTACGAGCAGTACTTC. It yields the protein CASSINRGTYEQYF.